A selection of T cell receptor beta chains follows, all from one sample in a study of neoadjuvant nivolumab and ipilimumab in lung cancer. Data came from immunoSEQ multiplex PCR; TCRdb stores just in-frame clones and leaves some out. The sample consists of roughly 28,000 clones, about 70% of them appearing once. The sequencing here drew on tumor tissue, taken after neoadjuvant nivolumab, alone or with ipilimumab, at or shortly before surgery. Every receptor here comes from an adult with non-small cell lung cancer. Both conserved end residues are trimmed from each CDR3.

V gene	CDR3 protein
TRBV2	ASSDPGGGRTEAF
TRBV5-6	ASSTWPVLAYYGYT
TRBV5-1	ASSFGPTAAGNTIY
TRBV30	AWSVNGRNTIY
TRBV10-3	AISESINHDDRECYEQY
TRBV5-4	ASKTSGPGELF
TRBV20-1	SAKVRTEAF
TRBV11-2	ASSLEAGLGSPLH
TRBV9	ASSASGGPENEQF
TRBV7-2	ASSSWDRGVYGYT
TRBV6-5	ASSYVRAAYEQY
TRBV6-5	ASSSGGHNSPLH
TRBV6-1	ASSETPNYGYT
TRBV11-1	ASSLGVVGNTEAF
TRBV7-9	ASSLVQREAF
TRBV7-6	ASSLMAGRDQETQY
TRBV7-9	ASSLEGGNTEAF
TRBV5-1	ASSLTGSDYGYT
TRBV6-1	ASSEIGTPLSTDTQY
TRBV18	ASSPGQEETQY
TRBV10-3	AISESIRGRVH
TRBV5-4	ASSLVGQHNSPLH
TRBV18	ASSPRQGSSYEQY
TRBV2	ASSGEGGNQPQH
TRBV11-2	ASSLGLPNVLT
TRBV5-5	ASSLVPDRDEQY
TRBV15	ATSSQSAGANVLT
TRBV5-4	ASSLAGKYEQY
TRBV6-5	ASSYDDNEQF
TRBV28	ASSTHGQVNTEAF
TRBV12-5	ASGGSNQPQH
TRBV7-2	ASSSPPGLRECGYT
TRBV7-9	ASSAVGGIGELF
TRBV10-2	ASSESRHLSGANVLT
TRBV4-3	ASSQGGKRTGANVLT
TRBV6-6	ASRPGIRQGSSEAF
TRBV5-1	ASSLSGARQETQY
TRBV9	ASSVAQGPYNEQF
TRBV6-4	ASMGTVSYEQY
TRBV5-1	ASSPRTGGTEAF
TRBV14	ASSQVGPSGNTIY
TRBV2	ASSEVTGGLY